This TCR beta chain was captured in a study of monozygotic twins with cystic fibrosis. Study conclusions and caveats: Monozygotic CF twins shared more identical nucleotide clonotypes than unrelated patients. J usage was most co-twin-similar in 8 of 16 pairs, V in 13.

In regard to this clone: The antigen is not known.

Germline values: CDR1 MDHEN, CDR2 SYDVKM. Between the trimmed V and J ends, which lost 6 bases and 4 bases, there was a span of 12 bases. The CDR3 totals 13 residues. Repertoires were generated with immunoSEQ multiplex PCR, while TCRdb's copy carries only in-frame clones and drops some. The sample consists of fewer than 15,000 clones, 95% to 99% of them appearing once. The chain uses TRBV28 and TRBJ2-5; perhaps TRBD1 as D (5 bases). Sequences were obtained from blood. This clonotype was obtained from a girl aged 2-10 years with cystic fibrosis. The CDR3 nucleotides read TGTGCCAGCAGACCGCAGGGTGTAGAGACCCAGTACTTC. Translated: CASRPQGVETQYF.